This T cell receptor (beta chain) was found in a study of cytomegalovirus exposure and HLA in healthy donors (dated by TCRdb to the late 2010s). Study-level background: An earlier analysis of some 600 of the donors reported 276 Gb of sequence data and 117 million unique TCR beta sequences obtained from about 179 million T cells. To study patterns of TCR occurrence, a later analysis re-analyzed previously published TCR beta repertoires from hundreds of donors and added high-resolution HLA genotyping. The study aimed to test whether cataloging public T cell receptors could reveal signatures of past pathogen exposure. Rather than using new phenotypic data, the later analysis identified candidate immune exposures from TCR beta sequences and from how often those sequences occurred across donors. To predict cytomegalovirus infection status, the study brought together high-throughput TCR immunosequencing, statistical association of individual TCRs with disease status, and machine learning. In addition to the first cohort of 500 to 850 subjects, a separate validation cohort of approximately 110 different subjects was used. The study used immunosequencing to profile the T cell repertoires of some 600 subjects and linked those repertoires to cytomegalovirus serostatus. An earlier analysis of several hundred of the donors applied high-throughput TCR beta sequencing to assess whether each TCR beta V gene segment acted as functional or pseudogenic. Typing coverage varied by locus: roughly 620-640 donors for A, B, C, DRB1 and DQB1; roughly 510 for DQA1; 606 for DPA1; roughly 470 for DPB1. Every discovery cohort repertoire had been produced on one sequencing platform. Donor age, sex, ethnicity and CMV serostatus were compiled together with the repertoire data. Among roughly 400 genotyped donors of the cohort, an average of approximately 220,000 unique TCR beta nucleotide sequences was sequenced per donor, of which 15% to 20% were non-productive. Of the 398 genotyped donors, roughly 80% were placed in the genetic ancestry cluster associated with self-reported Caucasian donors. Both class I and class II loci were covered by HLA typing, at four-digit resolution. Four to six DR-DQ haplotypes were handled as single units for association and clustering, since linkage in the cohort was strong. An early release covering 550 to 650 HLA-typed donors comprised 300 to 350 gigabases of sequencing data and roughly 86 million unique TCR sequences. A later genetic analysis used genome-wide SNP genotypes for about three fifths of the 666 donors, treating that subset as a discovery cohort. Study-wide conclusions, independent of this receptor: In a later analysis, most CMV-associated TCR beta chains were found to appear HLA-restricted, with HLA associations seemingly driven largely by CMV exposure. Assigning TCR associations to individual alleles was difficult when HLA alleles, especially DR and DQ, strongly co-occurred. In vitro tests confirmed that a few of the cytomegalovirus-associated TCR beta chains recognize cytomegalovirus antigens. Because counts were too low, about 15 rarely observed V segments, including chromosome 9 orphons, were left out of the earlier analysis of over 550 of the donors. Most TCR sequences were seen in very few donors, while some public TCRs were found in many individuals. This cohort had only TCR beta chains sequenced, and the lack of alpha or paired-chain data limited which features could be detected. It was suggested by the authors that the approach could potentially be generalized to other disease states and immunological phenotypes. Broadly in line with IMGT annotations, most TCR beta V segments showed up in productive rearrangements about 90% or about 30% of the time in an earlier analysis of several hundred of the donors. A group of highly shared sequence variants was considered likely to be a technical artifact of the sequencing pipeline. The classifier was reported to diagnose cytomegalovirus status with high specificity and sensitivity in both the original and validation cohorts. According to a later genetic analysis, donors in an Asian-associated ancestry cluster had fewer N-insertions in productive TCRs than the approximately 670-donor mean. The study listed approximately 150 TCR beta chains as associated with cytomegalovirus. According to a later analysis, parvovirus B19, influenza, CMV and Epstein-Barr virus appeared linked to several top co-occurrence clusters. The presence/absence analyses assumed that sequencing depth was roughly uniform across donors, and that assumption may not be true. V-gene and J-gene trimming of TCR beta chains was associated with a missense DCLRE1C variant in a later genetic analysis, and the association was replicated in an independent cohort. A further reported finding was that TCR beta sequences accurately predicted the HLA-A and HLA-B alleles for most subjects in the first cohort. A later analysis associated 15,000 to 20,000 TCR beta sequences with specific HLA alleles at a false discovery rate of 0.05. A later analysis found that HLA-associated TCR beta chains were more clonally expanded and had lower generation probabilities than equally common non-associated chains. Linkage disequilibrium might explain the correlated functional status among segregating V segments, but an unknown experimental factor could not be excluded. CMV serostatus was the only immune exposure information available for the cohort. HLA typing was unavailable for some donors at each locus, so association tests used only the typed subset. In a later analysis, TCR association rates were found to vary across HLA loci, with the most associated TCRs seen for DRB1 alleles and the fewest for HLA-C alleles.

On this clone: Its antigen is unknown. No base quality information exists; no much larger clone differs at one position.

The cohort consisted of 670 or so healthy bone marrow donors. Cohort members were all nominally healthy when sampled, although unrecorded immune exposures were likely present. The donor was CMV seronegative and was included in the group of about 400 seronegative cohort members. Every donor gave a peripheral blood sample, and the peripheral blood mononuclear cells from that sample were used for TCR beta sequencing. The Qiagen DNeasy Blood Extraction Kit was used to extract genomic DNA from the blood cell samples. Libraries were constructed by the immunoSEQ multiplex PCR assay. The multiplex PCR relied on a mix of 60 forward primers for TCR Vbeta segments and 13 reverse primers for TCR Jbeta segments. Amplification of the CDR3 region of rearranged TCR beta genes was performed with a multiplex PCR assay on genomic DNA. The Illumina HiSeq System was used to sequence the amplified TCR beta libraries as 87-base-pair reads. Concerning the study's data processing: A later analysis counted around 72 million unique TCR beta chains across the 666 repertoires, and approximately 11 million of these chains were shared by at least two donors. Raw reads were error-corrected and collapsed into unique sequences by a nearest-neighbor algorithm in which closely related sequences were merged to remove PCR and sequencing errors. V, D and J gene segments were assigned by aligning CDR3 sequences to IMGT reference sequences. For a sequence to be retained, a match of at least six nucleotides was required to both a V gene segment and a J gene segment. A rearrangement was called productive if the CDR3 had no stop codons and remained in frame with V and J, and every other rearrangement was called non-productive. CDR3 was defined according to IMGT convention as the region running from the second conserved V-encoded cysteine to the conserved J-encoded phenylalanine. Sequences without an unambiguous match to a single V gene segment were excluded from the earlier analysis of 450 to 750 of the donors. An earlier analysis of a few hundred of the donors called V segments functional above 56.7% productive rearrangements and segregating when the between-donor standard deviation exceeded 5%. A statistical classification framework was built for diagnosing cytomegalovirus status from the catalog of TCR beta chain sequences. V and J gene assignment, in a later analysis, came from comparing TCR nucleotide sequences with IMGT/GENE-DB human TR gene sequences. The TCRdist pipeline was used in a later analysis to assign CDR3 sequences and most-parsimonious VDJ recombination scenarios. In a later analysis, each TCR beta chain was defined by its CDR3 amino acid sequence together with its V-gene family, and reads lacking a unique V-gene family were excluded. To address suspected cross-contamination and a sequencing artifact, a later analysis removed approximately 600 highly shared, low-generation-probability nucleotide sequences. For each public chain, a later analysis derived a clonal expansion index from normalized ranks of inferred template counts within each repertoire. In a later analysis, generation probabilities were computed with a VDJ recombination model fitted to out-of-frame rearrangements, and the resulting probabilities were checked against IGoR. A later analysis scored TCR-TCR, TCR-HLA and TCR-CMV co-occurrence with hypergeometric tests, applying a repertoire-size bias correction to TCR pairs. A later analysis estimated false discovery rates by permuting HLA or CMV assignments 20 times. In a later analysis, co-occurring TCRs were grouped using DBSCAN, and TCRdist sequence similarity was added for clustering within HLA-allele-positive subsets. For co-occurrence clustering, repertoires with fewer than 30,000 or more than 120,000 public chains were excluded, along with a handful of repertoires with anomalous nucleotide sharing. Drawn from immuneACCESS, this table holds only the in-frame rearrangements with V and J called that TCRdb kept. Clones are partly lost; checked studies trace under half to an unresolved V gene and leave the rest unexplained. The V and J calls and clone size come from that table; D and trimming were worked out from the DNA. This sample lists a few hundred thousand clones; 85% to 95% were detected once. The top ten clones comprise around 1.7% of the sample.

The sequencing input was PBMCs. The receptor was derived from a girl aged 2 to 10 in good health and CMV-seronegative.

The DNA reads as follows: TGTGCCAGCAGTTTACCTAGCGGGGGCAACCCCGGGACCCAGTACTTC. Translated, this gives CASSLPSGGNPGTQYF. The chain couples TRBV6-6 to TRBJ2-5; TRBD2 matches 10 bases in the middle. For CDR1 and CDR2, the germline V gene (reference sequence) lists MNHNY and SVGAGI. The cysteine opens and the phenylalanine closes a CDR3 of 16 amino acids. Only CDR3 DNA remains: 48 bases, in frame from the first base. Relative to germline, V is missing 4 bases and J is missing 7 bases, with 12 bases of the junction outside any gene match.